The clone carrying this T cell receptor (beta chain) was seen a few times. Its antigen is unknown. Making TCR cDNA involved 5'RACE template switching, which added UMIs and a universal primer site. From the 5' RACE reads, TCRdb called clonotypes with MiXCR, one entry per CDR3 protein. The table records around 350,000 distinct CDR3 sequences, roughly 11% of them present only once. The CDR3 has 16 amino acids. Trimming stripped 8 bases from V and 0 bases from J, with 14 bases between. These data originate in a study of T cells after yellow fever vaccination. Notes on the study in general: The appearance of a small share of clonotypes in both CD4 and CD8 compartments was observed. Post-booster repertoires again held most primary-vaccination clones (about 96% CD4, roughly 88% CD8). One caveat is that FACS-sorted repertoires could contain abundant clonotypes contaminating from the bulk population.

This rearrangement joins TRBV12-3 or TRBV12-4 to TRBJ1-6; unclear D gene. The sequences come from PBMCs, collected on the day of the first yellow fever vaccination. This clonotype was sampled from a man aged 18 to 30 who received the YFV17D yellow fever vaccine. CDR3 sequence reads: CASGSLGTSYNSPLHF. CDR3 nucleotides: TGTGCCAGCGGTTCCTTGGGAACCTCCTATAATTCACCCCTCCACTTT.